This T cell receptor (beta chain) derives from a study of T cell responses to AZD1222 COVID-19 vaccine. V was shortened by 0 bases and J by 0 bases, with 12 bases between the two germline ends. The V gene's germline CDR1 is LGHNA and CDR2 YSLEER. The CDR3 has 16 residues. Clones were sequenced by immunoSEQ multiplex PCR, and TCRdb holds only the in-frame ones, with some missing. The sample contains 75,000 to 90,000 clones, approximately 85% of which appear only once. Combined were second doses at about 4 or about 12 weeks. The J gene is TRBJ2-7, the V gene TRBV4-3; no definite D call. The sample was peripheral blood, taken 28 days after the second AZD1222 dose. This TCR derives from an adult who received the AZD1222 COVID-19 vaccine. CDR3 sequence (DNA): TGCGCCAGCAGCCAAGATTATCCCGGTGGCTCCTACGAGCAGTACTTC. Protein sequence: CASSQDYPGGSYEQYF.